One T cell receptor beta chain is described in this entry. No antigen is known for it. The entry originates in a study of graft-versus-host responses after intestinal transplantation. Study details: The transplants performed in recipients were multivisceral, liver-intestinal, or isolated intestinal. Each recipient received anti-thymocyte globulin induction, then tacrolimus and steroids for 3 to 4 years.

With 5 bases removed from V and 1 base from J, the gap between germline ends came to 2 bases. Germline loops: CDR1 MNHNS, CDR2 SASEGT. This CDR3 comprises 11 residues. Whole-study findings and limits: The recipient marrow held GvH clones, and some of them showed up first in ileum or blood. GvH clone levels peaked in circulation, and this peak was associated with early post-transplant HvG declines.

Produced via immunoSEQ multiplex PCR; TCRdb's table is partial and in-frame only. The sample contains 98,000 or so clones, 86% of which appear only once. This sequence originates from a human patient who received an intestinal transplant, so some T cells may come from the graft donor. Sample: PBMCs, taken 255 days after intestinal transplant. This chain links TRBV6-1 with TRBJ1-1, with unresolved D. CDR3 sequence reads: CASSSNTEAFF. The CDR3 nucleotides read TGTGCCAGCAGTTCGAACACTGAAGCTTTCTTT.